The clone carrying this T cell receptor beta chain was found a few times. Its target is not known. Trimming pared 6 bases from V and 2 bases from J, leaving 11 bases between. CDR3 length: 13 amino acids. These data are taken from a study of T cells in Graves' hyperthyroidism and ophthalmopathy. For the study at large: At initial diagnosis, before any treatment had begun, peripheral blood was obtained. Overall study findings and caveats: Prediction of ophthalmopathy progression came a median approximately 6.5 months pre-onset.

From RNA transcripts, TCR beta CDR3 regions were amplified. When the TCR CDR3 underwent first-round RT-PCR, the HTBI primer set was used. TCRdb reprocessed the multiplex PCR reads via MiXCR and lists one record per CDR3 protein. The sample contains about 480,000 distinct CDR3 sequences, approximately 23% of which appear only once. The diagnostic basis comprised clinical symptoms, serum thyroxine and TRAb, thyroid ultrasound and orbital computed tomography. The PBMCs studied were ones that came from about 9.9 ml fresh peripheral blood. The sequence came from a woman between 70 and 85 years old with Graves' ophthalmopathy. This chain connects TRBV12-3 or TRBV12-4 to TRBJ2-7; D is possibly TRBD2 (5 bases). Sequenced material: blood. Written as DNA, the CDR3 is TGTGCCAGCAGACCCCCCGGGGCCTACGAGCAGTACTTC. Encoded protein: CASRPPGAYEQYF.